This T cell receptor beta chain was retrieved from a study of blood T cell repertoires in COVID-19. Profiling relied on immunoSEQ multiplex PCR, and the TCRdb table lists in-frame clones only, not all of them. This sample yields under 200,000 clones, of which around 87% are seen a single time; around a tenth belongs to the top ten. The CDR3 covers 14 residues. In germline, CDR1 is SGHRS, CDR2 YFSETQ. V was pared by 5 bases and J by 0 bases, with 11 bases between. The receptor's source is a woman in her 70s with COVID-19, enrolled during active disease. This chain uses TRBV5-1 with TRBJ1-1; tentatively, D is TRBD1 (5 bases). The sequencing input was peripheral blood. In nucleotides, the CDR3 is TGCGCCAGCAGGGTTTCGGGGGTGAACACTGAAGCTTTCTTT. It codes for CASRVSGVNTEAFF.